This T cell receptor beta chain came from a study of shared clonotypes between healthy human individuals. Many counts were recorded for this clone. Its antigen is currently unknown. Broader study findings: Despite large depth, rarefaction showed incomplete sorted-subset sequencing.

Method: immunoSEQ multiplex PCR; TCRdb's copy keeps in-frame clones and lacks some. The repertoire holds about 960,000 clones, with about three quarters as singletons. Germline assignment: CDR1 SGHVS and CDR2 FNYEAQ. Trimming cost V 5 bases and J 1 base, with 14 bases left between them. There are 15 residues in the CDR3. Input material: memory CD4+ T cells sorted from blood. Indicated subset: CD45RA-negative fraction. This chain joins TRBV7-6 and TRBJ1-1, with D perhaps TRBD1 (5 bases). This receptor was identified in a man aged 18 to 35 in good health. Written as DNA, the CDR3 is TGTGCCAGCAGCAAGTCCGGGACCCCGAACACTGAAGCTTTCTTT. This codes for CASSKSGTPNTEAFF.